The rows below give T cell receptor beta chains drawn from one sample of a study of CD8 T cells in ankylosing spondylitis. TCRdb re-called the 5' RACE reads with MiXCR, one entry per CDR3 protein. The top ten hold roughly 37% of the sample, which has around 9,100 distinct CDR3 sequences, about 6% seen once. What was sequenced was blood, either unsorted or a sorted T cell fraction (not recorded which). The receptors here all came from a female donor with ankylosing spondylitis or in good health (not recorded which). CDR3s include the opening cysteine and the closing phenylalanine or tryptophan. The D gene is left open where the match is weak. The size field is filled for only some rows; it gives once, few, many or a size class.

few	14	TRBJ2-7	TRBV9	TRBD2	TGTGCCAGCAGCGCCGGGACTAGCGGGTACGAGCAGTACTTC	CASSAGTSGYEQYF
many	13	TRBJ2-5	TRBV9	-	TGTGCCAGCAGCGGGGACTCCGCGGGAACCCAGTACTTC	CASSGDSAGTQYF
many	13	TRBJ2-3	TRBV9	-	TGTGCCAGCAGCGTAGTGGGGACAGATACGCAGTATTTT	CASSVVGTDTQYF
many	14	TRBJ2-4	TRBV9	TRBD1	TGTGCCAGCAGCGCCACTCAGGGGGTTAACATTCAGTACTTC	CASSATQGVNIQYF
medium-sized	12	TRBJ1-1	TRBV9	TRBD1	TGTGCCAGCAGCGTTGGGCAGGGGGGAGCTTTCTTT	CASSVGQGGAFF
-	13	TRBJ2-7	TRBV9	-	TGTGCCAGCAGCGTAGAGGCAGACTACGAGCAGTACTTC	CASSVEADYEQYF
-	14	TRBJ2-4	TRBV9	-	TGTGCCAGCAGCGTAGGCGAGAGCGAAAACATTCAGTACTTC	CASSVGESENIQYF
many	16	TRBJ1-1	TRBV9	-	TGTGCCAGCAGCGTATCCCCCCAGGGCCCGAACACTGAAGCTTTCTTT	CASSVSPQGPNTEAFF
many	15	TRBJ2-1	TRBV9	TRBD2	TGTGCCAGCAGCGGAGGACTAGCGGGACTTCTTGAGCAGTTCTTC	CASSGGLAGLLEQFF
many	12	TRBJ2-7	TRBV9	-	TGTGCCAGCAGCGATGGACCGTATTCGCGGTACTTC	CASSDGPYSRYF
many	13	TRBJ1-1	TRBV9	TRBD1	TGTGCCAGCAGCGTGACAGGGACCACTGAAGCTTTCTTT	CASSVTGTTEAFF
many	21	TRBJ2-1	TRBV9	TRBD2	TGTGCCAGCAGCGTACAGAGAGGTAGCGGGGGGCCCCGGCCCAACTACAATGAGCAGTTCTTC	CASSVQRGSGGPRPNYNEQFF
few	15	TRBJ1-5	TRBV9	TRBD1	TGTGCCAGCAGCCCAGGACAGGGCCGGGATCAGCCCCAGCATTTT	CASSPGQGRDQPQHF
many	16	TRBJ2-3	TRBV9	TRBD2	TGTGCCAGCAGCGGTACTAGCGGGGGCGACACAGATACGCAGTATTTT	CASSGTSGGDTDTQYF
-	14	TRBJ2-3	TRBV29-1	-	TGCAGCGTTGAAGTTCCGGGATCCACAGATACGCAGTATTTT	CSVEVPGSTDTQYF
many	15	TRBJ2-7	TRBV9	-	TGTGCCAGCAGCCCCCTGGACGAGAGCTCCTACGAGCAGTACTTC	CASSPLDESSYEQYF
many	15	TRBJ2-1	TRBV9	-	TGTGCCAGCAGCCGTAGTGGGAGCTCCTACAATGAGCAGTTCTTC	CASSRSGSSYNEQFF
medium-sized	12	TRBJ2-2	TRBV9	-	TGTGCCAGCAGCGTAGCCAGCGGGGAGCTGTTTTTT	CASSVASGELFF
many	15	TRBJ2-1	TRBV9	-	TGTGCCAGCAGCGTATACAAGGACTCCTACAATGAGCAGTTCTTC	CASSVYKDSYNEQFF
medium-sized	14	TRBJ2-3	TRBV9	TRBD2	TGTGCCAGCAGCGCTAGCGGGTTCGAAGATACGCAGTATTTT	CASSASGFEDTQYF
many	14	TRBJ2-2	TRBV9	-	TGTGCCAGCAGTCCGGGGGTGAACACCGGGGAGCTGTTTTTT	CASSPGVNTGELFF
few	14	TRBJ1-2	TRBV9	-	TGTGCCAGCAGCGTAGCCACCTTAGGGCATGGCTACACCTTC	CASSVATLGHGYTF
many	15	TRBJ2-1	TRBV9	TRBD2	TGTGCCAGCAGCGCGGGCGGGAGGGCCTACAATGAGCAGTTCTTC	CASSAGGRAYNEQFF
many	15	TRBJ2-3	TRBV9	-	TGTGCCAGCAGCGAGGGGCCCAGTTTCGGGCATACGCAGTATTTT	CASSEGPSFGHTQYF
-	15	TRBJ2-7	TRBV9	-	TGTGCCAGCAGCGTATCCCCGACTGGGTCCTACGAGCAGTACTTC	CASSVSPTGSYEQYF
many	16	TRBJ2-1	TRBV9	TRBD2	TGTGCCAGCAGCGCCCGGACTAGCGGATTCCCCTATGAGCAGTTCTTC	CASSARTSGFPYEQFF
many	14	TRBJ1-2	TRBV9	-	TGTGCCAGCAGCCCCATCGGGATTGACTATGGCTACACCTTC	CASSPIGIDYGYTF
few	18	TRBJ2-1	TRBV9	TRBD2	TGTGCCAGCAGCGTTAGACTAGCGGGGGGCAGCTCCTACAATGAGCAGTTCTTC	CASSVRLAGGSSYNEQFF
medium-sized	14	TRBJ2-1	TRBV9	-	TGTGCCAGCAGCCCATTGGACAGAAACAATGAGCAGTTCTTC	CASSPLDRNNEQFF
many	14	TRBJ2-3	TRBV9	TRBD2	TGTGCCAGCAACCTAGCGGGGAGCACAGATACGCAGTATTTT	CASNLAGSTDTQYF
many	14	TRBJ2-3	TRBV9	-	TGTGCCAGCAGCGAGGCGGGGCCAGGAGATACGCAGTATTTT	CASSEAGPGDTQYF
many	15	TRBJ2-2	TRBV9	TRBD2	TGTGCCAGCAGCGCCGGGACTAGCGGGGCTTGGGAGCTGTTTTTT	CASSAGTSGAWELFF
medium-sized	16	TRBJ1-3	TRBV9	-	TGTGCCAGCAGCGGAACAGGAACCGACTCTGGAAACACCATATATTTT	CASSGTGTDSGNTIYF
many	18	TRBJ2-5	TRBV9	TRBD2	TGTGCCAGCAGCCTGGTGGGGCTAGCGGGAGATCCAACAGAGACCCAGTACTTC	CASSLVGLAGDPTETQYF
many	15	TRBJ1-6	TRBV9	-	TGTGCCAGCAGCTCCGGGACGGCTAATAATTCACCCCTCCACTTT	CASSSGTANNSPLHF
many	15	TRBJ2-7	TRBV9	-	TGTGCCAGCAGCGTATTGACAGGAGGTATGGACGAGCAGTACTTC	CASSVLTGGMDEQYF
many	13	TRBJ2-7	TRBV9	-	TGTGCCAGCAGCGTAGGATGGGCAGGCGAGCAGTACTTC	CASSVGWAGEQYF
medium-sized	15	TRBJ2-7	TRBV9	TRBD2	TGTGCTTCCGCCCGGACTAGCGGGGGCGGGGGCGAGCAGTACTTC	CASARTSGGGGEQYF
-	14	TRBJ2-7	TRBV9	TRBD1	TGTGCCAGCAGTGAGGCAGGGGGTTCCTACGAGCAGTACTTC	CASSEAGGSYEQYF
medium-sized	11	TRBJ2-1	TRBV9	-	TGTGCCAGCAGCCCTGGAAATGAGCAGTTCTTC	CASSPGNEQFF
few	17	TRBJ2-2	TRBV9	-	TGTGCCAGCAGCCCCCGGGGTATAGGGTCTAGCACCGGGGAGCTGTTTTTT	CASSPRGIGSSTGELFF
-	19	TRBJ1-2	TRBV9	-	TGTGCCAGCAGCGTAGCTACTCTGGGCGGAGGCCTCAGTAACTATGGCTACACCTTC	CASSVATLGGGLSNYGYTF
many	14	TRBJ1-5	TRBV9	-	TGTGCCAGCAGCGCCTCCGGTGGCAATCAGCCCCAGCATTTT	CASSASGGNQPQHF
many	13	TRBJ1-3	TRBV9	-	TGTGCCAGCAAATCCCTCTCTGGAAACACCATATATTTT	CASKSLSGNTIYF
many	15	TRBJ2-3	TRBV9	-	TGTGCCAGCAGCGTAGAACTAGGTAGTCACGATACGCAGTATTTT	CASSVELGSHDTQYF
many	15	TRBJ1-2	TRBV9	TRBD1	TGTGCCAGCAGCTCAGTGGACAGGCCTAACTATGGCTACACCTTC	CASSSVDRPNYGYTF
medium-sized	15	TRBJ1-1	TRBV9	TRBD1	TGTGCCAGCAGCGATCACAGGGGGCTGCGGACTGAAGCTTTCTTT	CASSDHRGLRTEAFF
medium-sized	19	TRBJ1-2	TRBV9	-	TGTGCCAGCAGCGCAAACCGGGACACGGGTGTCGGATCCAGCTATGGCTACACCTTC	CASSANRDTGVGSSYGYTF
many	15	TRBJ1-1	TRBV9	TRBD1	TGTGCCAGCAGCGTAGGAGGGACAGGGTCGACTGAAGCTTTCTTT	CASSVGGTGSTEAFF
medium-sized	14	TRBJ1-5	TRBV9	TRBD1	TGTGCCAGCAGCACTGGGGCAGGGGGACAGCCCCAGCATTTT	CASSTGAGGQPQHF
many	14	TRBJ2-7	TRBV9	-	TGTGCCAGCAGCGGAGCCGGTCATGTCGGCCAGCAGTACTTC	CASSGAGHVGQQYF
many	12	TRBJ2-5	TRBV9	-	TGTGCCAGCAGCGGCAGCGGGGAGACCCAGTACTTC	CASSGSGETQYF
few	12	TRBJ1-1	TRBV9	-	TGTGCCAGCAGCACAATCTTGGATGAAGCTTTCTTT	CASSTILDEAFF
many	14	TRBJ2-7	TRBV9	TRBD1	TGTGCCAGCAGCCCGGGACAGGGGGCTTACGAGCAGTACTTC	CASSPGQGAYEQYF
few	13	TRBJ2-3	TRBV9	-	TGTGCCAGCTCTGGACAGAGCACAGATACGCAGTATTTT	CASSGQSTDTQYF
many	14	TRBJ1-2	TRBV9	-	TGTGCCAGCAACATCAATGGCGCGGGGGATGGCTACACCTTC	CASNINGAGDGYTF
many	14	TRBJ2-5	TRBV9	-	TGTGCCAGCAGCCCATCCCGCGGGGGCGAGACCCAGTACTTC	CASSPSRGGETQYF